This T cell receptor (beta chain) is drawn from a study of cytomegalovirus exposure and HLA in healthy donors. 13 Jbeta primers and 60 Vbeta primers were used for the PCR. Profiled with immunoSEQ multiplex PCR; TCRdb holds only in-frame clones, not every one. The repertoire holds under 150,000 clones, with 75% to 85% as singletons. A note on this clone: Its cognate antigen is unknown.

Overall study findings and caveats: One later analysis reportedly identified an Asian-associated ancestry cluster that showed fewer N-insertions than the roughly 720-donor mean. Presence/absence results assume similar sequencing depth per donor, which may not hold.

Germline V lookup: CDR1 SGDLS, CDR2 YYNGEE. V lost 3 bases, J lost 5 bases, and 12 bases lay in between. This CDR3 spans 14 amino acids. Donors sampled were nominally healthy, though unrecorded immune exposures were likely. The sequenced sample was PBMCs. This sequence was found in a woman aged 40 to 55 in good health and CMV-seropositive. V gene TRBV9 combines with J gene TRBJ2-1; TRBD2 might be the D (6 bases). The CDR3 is CASSANWEDNEQFF. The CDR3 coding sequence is TGTGCCAGCAGCGCTAATTGGGAGGACAATGAGCAGTTCTTC.